This entry lists 17 T cell receptor beta chains sequenced from one sample in a study of regulatory T cells in long-lasting Graves disease. Time point in this sample: persistent/refractory GD, antithyroid drugs over 5 years with positive TRAb. Scientists built the TCR library using RNA that was extracted from PBMCs. Library construction for TCR beta used iRepertoire HTBI primers and Arm-PCR of CDR3 regions. TCRdb recomputed calls from the multiplex PCR reads with MiXCR, one row per CDR3 protein. The sample holds 360,000 or so distinct CDR3 sequences, roughly 24% seen once. The sample was peripheral blood mononuclear cells (PBMCs), taken when the disease was refractory, from a patient treated with antithyroid drugs. All receptors come from a woman aged 40 to 50 with Graves disease.

Worth noting for this clonotype: Its ends do not fully match the called genes, so a read error is possible. The chain couples TRBV28 to TRBJ2-2; D might be TRBD2 (5 bases). The CDR3 is 15 amino acids. Germline V gives CDR1 MDHEN, CDR2 SYDVKM. CDR3 in DNA: TGTGCCGGCAGTTTTGACCCGACGAACACCGGGGAGCCGTTTTTT. This encodes CAGSFDPTNTGEPFF.

In this sample, this clonotype turned up many times. This chain links TRBV28 with TRBJ1-4; tentatively, D is TRBD1 (5 bases). Per germline, CDR1 MDHEN and CDR2 SYDVKM. V was trimmed by 4 bases and J by 7 bases, leaving 19 bases between them. CDR3 size: 16 residues. This CDR3 is CASSSLQERPREKLFF. CDR3 DNA: TGTGCCAGCAGTTCCCTACAGGAGAGGCCCCGTGAAAAACTGTTTTTT.

This clonotype was detected only a few times. The CDR3 loop is CASSDRDREYF. CDR3 nucleotides: TGTGCCAGCAGTGACCGGGACAGGGAGTACTTC. The chain uses TRBV3-1 and TRBJ2-5; 9 positions agree with TRBD1. The CDR3 contains 11 residues. The V gene end was trimmed by 6 bases and the J gene end by 12 bases; junction bases not matched to a gene: 5. CDR1 is LGHDT, CDR2 YNNKEL, per germline (reference sequence).

The genes are TRBV7-2 and TRBJ2-3; D ambiguous. Trimming took 5 bases from V and 1 from J, leaving 13 bases between them. The CDR3 is made up of 15 amino acids. Germline-derived CDR1 and CDR2 are SGHTA and FQGNSA. This CDR3 reads CASSQRPFGTDTQYF. DNA of the CDR3: TGTGCCAGCAGCCAGAGGCCCTTTGGCACAGATACGCAGTATTTT.

The rearrangement joins TRBV20-1 to TRBJ2-2; 7 nucleotides match TRBD1. V shed 1 base and J 3 bases; nucleotides not matched to a gene: 5. CDR3 length: 15 amino acids. The V gene's germline CDR1 is DFQATT and CDR2 SNEGSKA (reference sequence). The CDR3 coding sequence is TGCAGTGCTAGAGCGGACAGGCCCTACACCGGGGAGCTGTTTTTT. It translates to CSARADRPYTGELFF.

The J gene is TRBJ2-6, the V gene TRBV9, with a possible D match to TRBD1 (6 bases). CDR1 and CDR2 from the germline V gene are SGDLS and YYNGEE. The V end was cut by 3 bases, the J end by 2 bases, with 6 bases between. CDR3 length: 14 residues. CDR3 region: CASSEGAGANVLTF. The CDR3 coding sequence is TGTGCCAGCAGCGAGGGGGCTGGGGCCAACGTCCTGACTTTC.

The sample holds a few counts of this clonotype. The chain has TRBV27 and TRBJ2-3; TRBD1 agrees at 9 bases. This CDR3 has 18 residues. CDR1 MNHEY and CDR2 SMNVEV come from the germline V gene (reference sequence). Trimming cost V 2 bases and J 3 bases; bases outside gene matches: 12. The CDR3: CASSLTLSGQGGTDTQYF. The CDR3 coding sequence is TGTGCCAGCAGTTTAACGTTATCGGGACAGGGTGGAACAGATACGCAGTATTTT.

Only a few counts were recorded for this clonotype. A much larger clone differs by one base, so this may be a read error. The chain recombines TRBV2 with TRBJ1-6; a possible D gene is TRBD1 (5 bases). V was shortened by 2 bases and J by 6 bases, with 11 bases between the two germline ends. Germline V gene data show CDR1 as SNHLY and CDR2 as FYNNEI. This CDR3 comprises 15 residues. The CDR3 DNA follows: TGTGCCAGCAGTGAATGGGGGGGATTTAATTCACCCCTCCACTTT. It is translated as CASSEWGGFNSPLHF.

In its sample, this clonotype was seen a few times. The gene calls are TRBV24-1 and TRBJ2-7; D is possibly TRBD2 (6 bases). The CDR3 has 13 amino acids. Germline V gene sequence: CDR1 KGHDR, CDR2 SFDVKD. Trimming stripped 4 bases from V and 3 bases from J, with 9 bases between. CDR3 residues: CATSDPTSYEQYF. The CDR3 nucleotides are TGTGCCACCAGTGACCCGACTAGCTACGAGCAGTACTTC.

The CDR3 DNA is TGTGCCAGCAGCCAAGATTTGATTGGGGAAAACGAGCAGTACTTC. It specifies CASSQDLIGENEQYF. The rearrangement links TRBV3-1 to TRBJ2-7; no reliable D call. V lost 0 bases and J 5 bases, leaving 14 bases between the germline ends. Germline V gives CDR1 LGHDT, CDR2 YNNKEL (reference sequence). There are 15 residues in the CDR3.

This clonotype was recorded many times. The chain carries TRBV29-1 and TRBJ2-2; D gene uncertain. This CDR3 comprises 12 residues. Germline V lookup: CDR1 SQVTM, CDR2 ANQGSEA. V shed 2 bases and J shed 4 bases, with 5 bases lying between them. The CDR3 bases are TGCAGCGTTGAATCAGGCACCGGGGAGCTGTTTTTT. Its protein is CSVESGTGELFF.

This clonotype was seen repeatedly, ten times or more. The chain has TRBV13 and TRBJ2-5; 9 nucleotides align to TRBD1. V was clipped by 2 bases and J by 0 bases; unmatched bases: 7. Per the germline V gene, CDR1 is PRHDT and CDR2 is FYEKMQ (reference sequence). The CDR3 runs 17 residues. The CDR3 nucleotides read TGTGCCAGCAGCTTATTTGGGACAGGGAATGACCAAGAGACCCAGTACTTC. It encodes CASSLFGTGNDQETQYF.

In this sample, this clonotype turned up a few times. The chain has TRBV19 and TRBJ1-1, with TRBD1 matching over 9 bases. The CDR3 totals 20 residues. CDR1 is LNHDA and CDR2 is SQIVND in the germline V gene (reference sequence). The V segment lost 5 bases and the J segment 5 bases; nucleotides outside the gene matches: 24. Here the CDR3 reads CASSFALYRNIGQGRTEAFF. In DNA, the CDR3 is TGTGCCAGTAGTTTTGCCCTCTACCGGAATATAGGACAGGGGAGGACTGAAGCTTTCTTT. The full variable domain, its missing parts supplied by reference TRBV19 and TRBJ1-1, is DGGITQSPKYLFRKEGQNVTLSCEQNLNHDAMYWYRQDPGQGLRLIYYSQIVNDFQKGDIAEGYSVSREKKESFPLTVTSAQKNPTAFYLCASSFALYRNIGQGRTEAFFGQGTRLTVV.

This clonotype was observed a handful of times. The chain joins TRBV29-1 to TRBJ1-1, with D possibly TRBD1 on 5 matching bases. The CDR3 is made up of 13 amino acids. V lost 2 bases and J 6 bases, leaving 13 bases between the germline ends. Germline V gene data show CDR1 as SQVTM and CDR2 as ANQGSEA. Here the CDR3 DNA reads TGCAGCGTTGAAAAGGGGAAGGGACCTGAAGCTTTCTTT. This codes for CSVEKGKGPEAFF.

The table lists this clonotype with a few counts. The chain is built from TRBV29-1 and TRBJ2-4, with D tentatively TRBD2 (6 bases). Germline lookup yields CDR1 SQVTM and CDR2 ANQGSEA. The CDR3 totals 12 residues. Trimming stripped 4 bases from V and 6 bases from J, with 10 bases between. CDR3 DNA: TGCAGCGTTGTTAAGGGAGGAAACATTCAGTACTTC. It translates to CSVVKGGNIQYF.

This clonotype was counted between two and nine times. The chain is built from TRBV5-1 and TRBJ2-2; D possibly uses TRBD1 or TRBD2 (5 bases each). The V end lost 3 bases, the J end lost 1 base, and 16 bases lay between the germline ends. This CDR3 is built from 17 residues. The germline V gene has CDR1 SGHRS and CDR2 YFSETQ. The CDR3 sequence: CASSSFGRGQNTGELFF. As DNA, the CDR3 is TGCGCCAGCAGCTCCTTCGGCCGGGGCCAGAACACCGGGGAGCTGTTTTTT.

There are a few counts of this clonotype. The chain uses TRBV7-9 and TRBJ1-1; the D gene is possibly TRBD1 (6 bases). Trimming removed 4 bases at V and 3 bases at J, with 9 bases between. The CDR3 is 13 amino acids. Germline CDR1 reads SEHNR; CDR2 reads FQNEAQ (reference sequence). The CDR3 reads CASSSAGDTEAFF. DNA of the CDR3: TGTGCCAGCAGCTCGGCAGGGGACACTGAAGCTTTCTTT. The complete variable domain, with remaining parts taken from reference TRBV7-9 and TRBJ1-1, reads DTGVSQNPRHKITKRGQNVTFRCDPISEHNRLYWYRQTLGQGPEFLTYFQNEAQLEKSRLLSDRFSAERPKGSFSTLEIQRTEQGDSAMYLCASSSAGDTEAFFGQGTRLTVV.